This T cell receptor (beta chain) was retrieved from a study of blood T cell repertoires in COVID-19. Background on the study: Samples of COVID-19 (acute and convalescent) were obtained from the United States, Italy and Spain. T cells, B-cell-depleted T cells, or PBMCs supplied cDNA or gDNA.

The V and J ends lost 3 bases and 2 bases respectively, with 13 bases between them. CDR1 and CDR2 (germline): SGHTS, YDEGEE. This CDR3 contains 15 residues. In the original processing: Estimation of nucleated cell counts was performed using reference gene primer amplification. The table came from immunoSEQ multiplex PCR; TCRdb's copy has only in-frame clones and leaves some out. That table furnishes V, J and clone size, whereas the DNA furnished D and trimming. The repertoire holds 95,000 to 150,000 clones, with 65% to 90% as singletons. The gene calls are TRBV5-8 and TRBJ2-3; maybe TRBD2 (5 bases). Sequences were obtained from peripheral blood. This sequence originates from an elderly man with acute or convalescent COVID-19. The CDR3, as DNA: TGTGCCAGCAGCTCTGGAGGTTCCCACACAGATACGCAGTATTTT. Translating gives CASSSGGSHTDTQYF.